A single TCR beta chain is shown here with its context. Its antigen is unidentified. The investigators amplified TCR beta CDR3 regions from RNA transcripts. TCR CDR3 regions were first amplified by RT-PCR with HTBI primers. TCRdb independently ran MiXCR on the multiplex PCR reads; one entry per CDR3 protein. The sample lists more than 500,000 distinct CDR3 sequences, about 16% occurring once. This CDR3 is 16 amino acids long. Looked up from germline, CDR1 is LGHNA and CDR2 is YSLEER. Trimming stripped 0 bases from V and 6 bases from J, with 17 bases between. This specimen belongs to a study of T cells in Graves' hyperthyroidism and ophthalmopathy. Study-level background: Before any treatment, at initial diagnosis, peripheral blood was collected. Notes on the study in general: Researchers found most expanded thyroid clonotypes above 0.001 in blood as well.

Researchers barred patients who had uncontrolled infection, other autoimmune disease, pregnancy or lactation. Diagnoses were made from clinical symptoms, serum measures (thyroxine and TRAb), thyroid ultrasound and orbital computed tomography. The sequence was collected from a woman in her 30s with Graves' ophthalmopathy. Sequencing was done on a sample of blood. V is TRBV4-3 and J is TRBJ1-2; D gene ambiguous. Here the CDR3 DNA reads TGCGCCAGCAGCCAAGATCTGGCCCGAACAGACGATGGCTACACCTTC. As protein: CASSQDLARTDDGYTF.